The clone carrying this T cell receptor beta chain was picked up many times. Its antigen is undetermined. TCRdb used MiXCR to reprocess the 5' RACE reads, holding one entry per CDR3 protein. In the table there are around 210,000 distinct CDR3 sequences, around 8% of which are singletons. The CDR3 has 16 residues. In germline, CDR1 is MNHNS, CDR2 SASEGT. V was trimmed by 7 bases and J by 4 bases, leaving 20 bases between them. This sample was taken from a study of CD8 T cells in ankylosing spondylitis. Study observations and caveats: Existing reports had already noted some motif variants in reactive arthritis synovial fluid and blood. About 8 highly homologous variants made up a TCR beta motif, and this motif appeared characteristic of ankylosing spondylitis blood. Matched ankylosing spondylitis synovial fluid reportedly showed significant enrichment of disease-linked clones.

The chain has TRBV6-1 and TRBJ2-1; D may correspond to TRBD1 or TRBD2 (7 bases each). This clonotype originated in a female donor with ankylosing spondylitis or in good health (not recorded which). The sequenced material came from blood, either unsorted or a sorted T cell fraction (not recorded which). The CDR3 sequence: CASTSQGGRRYNEQFF. CDR3 nucleotide sequence: TGTGCCAGCACCTCCCAGGGGGGGAGAAGGTACAATGAGCAGTTCTTC.